Included here is one T cell receptor (beta chain) sequence, with context. This entry comes from a study of T-cell reconstitution after alpha-beta-depleted transplantation in children. The CDR3 runs to 15 residues. The ends lost 2 bases at V and 6 bases at J; junction bases unmatched: 8. Germline CDR1 MGHRA, CDR2 YSYEKL. Unique molecular identifiers were built into the TCRbeta library. TCRdb re-derived calls from the PCR reads in MiXCR, one entry per CDR3 protein. The sample comprises about 980,000 distinct CDR3 sequences, less than 30% of which are singletons, and 28% rests with the top ten. Sequenced here: PBMCs, mostly from graft donor cells, sampled 360 days after TCRalphabeta/CD19-depleted stem cell transplant. The genes are TRBV4-1 and TRBJ2-5, with 8 bases fitting TRBD1. The receptor comes from a boy under two years old who had a stem cell transplant for SCID, so the T cells may come from the graft donor. CDR3 region: CASSQRPDREKTQYF. CDR3 nucleotide sequence: TGCGCCAGCAGCCAACGCCCGGACAGGGAAAAGACCCAGTACTTC.